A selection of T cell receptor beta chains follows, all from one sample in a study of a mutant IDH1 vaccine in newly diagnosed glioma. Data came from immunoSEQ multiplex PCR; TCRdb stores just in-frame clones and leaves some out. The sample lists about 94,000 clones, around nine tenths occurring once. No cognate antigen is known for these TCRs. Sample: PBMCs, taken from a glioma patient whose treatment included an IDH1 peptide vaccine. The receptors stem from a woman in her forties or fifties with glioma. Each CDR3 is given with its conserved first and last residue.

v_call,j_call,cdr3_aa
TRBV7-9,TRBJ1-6,CASSLAAGIHSPLHF
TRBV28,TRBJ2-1,CASSTGLAGAGYNEQFF
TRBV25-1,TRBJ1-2,CASSARAGGHYGYTF
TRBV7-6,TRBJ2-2,CASSLAPAGARPGGTGELFF
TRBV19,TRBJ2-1,CASSPKRGVEDEQFF
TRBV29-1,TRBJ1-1,CSVGRAGRNTEAFF
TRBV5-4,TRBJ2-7,CASSHSGQDRGWEQYF
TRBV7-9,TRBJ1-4,CASSLVRGQYNEKLFF
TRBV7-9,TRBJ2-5,CASSPRAGETQYF
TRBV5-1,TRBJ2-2,CASSLPEVTGELFF
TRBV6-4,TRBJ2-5,CASSADVPWQETQYF
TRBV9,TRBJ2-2,CASALSGGHGELFF